This T cell receptor beta chain was profiled in a study of blood T cell repertoires in COVID-19. At the level of the study: In each case, the material was cDNA or gDNA derived from T cells, B-cell-depleted T cells, or PBMCs.

In the source study's methods: Amplification from reference gene primers served as the basis for estimated nucleated cell counts. The repertoire was sequenced with immunoSEQ multiplex PCR; TCRdb's copy has only in-frame clones and lacks some. V, J and clone size were drawn from that table, and D and trimming were deduced from the DNA. The repertoire includes fewer than 300,000 clones, 82% of them detected once, and around 2.9% sits in the top ten. The CDR3 runs 16 residues. Germline CDR1 reads SGDLS; CDR2 reads YYNGEE. V dropped 4 bases and J dropped 5 bases, with 22 bases sitting between them. The sequence came from a woman aged 18-29 years with acute or convalescent COVID-19. Sequenced input: peripheral blood. The J gene is TRBJ2-7, the V gene TRBV9; the D is unclear. The CDR3 DNA follows: TGTGCCAGCAGCCCCCGCGTCCCCTCGCAAACTAACGAGCAGTACTTC. Translating gives CASSPRVPSQTNEQYF.